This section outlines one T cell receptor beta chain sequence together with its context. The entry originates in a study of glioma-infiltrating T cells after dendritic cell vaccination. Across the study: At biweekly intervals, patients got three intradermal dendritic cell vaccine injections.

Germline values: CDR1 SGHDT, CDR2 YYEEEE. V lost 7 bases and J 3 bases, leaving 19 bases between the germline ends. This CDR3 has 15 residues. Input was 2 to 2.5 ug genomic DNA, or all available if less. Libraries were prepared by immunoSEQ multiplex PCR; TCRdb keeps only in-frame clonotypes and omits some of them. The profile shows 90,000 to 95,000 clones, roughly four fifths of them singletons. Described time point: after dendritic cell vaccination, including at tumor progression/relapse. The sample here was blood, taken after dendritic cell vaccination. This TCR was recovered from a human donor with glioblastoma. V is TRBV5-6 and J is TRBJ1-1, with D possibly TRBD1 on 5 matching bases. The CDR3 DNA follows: TGTGCCAGCGAGGCAGGGTGGCGGGGACACACTGAAGCTTTCTTT. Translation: CASEAGWRGHTEAFF.